The T cell receptor beta chain under discussion was sequenced for a study of metastatic and nonmetastatic thyroid tumors. Study-level information: Malignant thyroid and benign thyroid patients provided blood and tumor or nodule tissue whose repertoires were compared. General observations from the study: Within blood and tumor, benign nodules reportedly had significantly lower TCR beta diversity than malignant thyroid tumors did.

This CDR3 region has 14 residues. CDR1 is MGHDK, CDR2 SYGVNS, per germline. The germline V and J ends were trimmed by 5 bases and 5 bases, with 16 bases remaining between them. Per the original methods: Building a distant-metastasis classifier for papillary thyroid cancer drew on CDR3 differences across clinicopathological groups. MiXCR reprocessed the PCR reads for TCRdb. These V and J calls rely on TCRdb rather than the paper's analysis. The data contain tens of thousands of clones, 15% of them singletons. This clone appeared many times. Its specificity is unknown. All patients were treatment-naive before thyroid surgery.

Specimen: blood. This chain links TRBV25-1 with TRBJ2-7; tentative D call: TRBD2 (5 bases). This sequence originates from a female donor with papillary thyroid cancer or a benign thyroid nodule (not recorded which). Some clones in this sample may be carry-over from other donors' samples. The CDR3 nucleotides are TGTGCCAGCAGTCCTAGCAGCCTGATGGACGAGCAGTACTTC. This gives the protein CASSPSSLMDEQYF.